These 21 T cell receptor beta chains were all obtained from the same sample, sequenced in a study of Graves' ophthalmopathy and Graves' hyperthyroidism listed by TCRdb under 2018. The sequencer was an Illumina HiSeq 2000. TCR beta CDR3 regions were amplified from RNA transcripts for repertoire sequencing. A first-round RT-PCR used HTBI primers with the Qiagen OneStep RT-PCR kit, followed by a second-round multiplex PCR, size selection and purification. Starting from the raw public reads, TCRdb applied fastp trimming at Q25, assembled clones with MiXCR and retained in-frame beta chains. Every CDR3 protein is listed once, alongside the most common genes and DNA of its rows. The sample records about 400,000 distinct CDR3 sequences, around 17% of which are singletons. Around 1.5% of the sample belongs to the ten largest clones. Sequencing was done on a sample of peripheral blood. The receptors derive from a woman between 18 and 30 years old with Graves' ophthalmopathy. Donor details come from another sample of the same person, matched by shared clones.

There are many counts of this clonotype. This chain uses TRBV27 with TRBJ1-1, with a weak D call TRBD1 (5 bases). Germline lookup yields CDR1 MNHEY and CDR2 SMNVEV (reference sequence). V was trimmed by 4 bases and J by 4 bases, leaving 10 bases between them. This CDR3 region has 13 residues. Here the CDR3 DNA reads TGTGCCAGCAGTTCCCAGGGTGGCACTGAAGCTTTCTTT. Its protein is CASSSQGGTEAFF.

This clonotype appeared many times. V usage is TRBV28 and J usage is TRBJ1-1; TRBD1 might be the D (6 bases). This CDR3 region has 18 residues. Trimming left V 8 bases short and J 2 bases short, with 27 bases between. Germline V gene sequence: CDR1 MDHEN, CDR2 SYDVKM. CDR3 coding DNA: TGTGCCAGCTATGGGACCTCGAGAGGGGGGAAATTCAACACTGAAGCTTTCTTT. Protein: CASYGTSRGGKFNTEAFF.

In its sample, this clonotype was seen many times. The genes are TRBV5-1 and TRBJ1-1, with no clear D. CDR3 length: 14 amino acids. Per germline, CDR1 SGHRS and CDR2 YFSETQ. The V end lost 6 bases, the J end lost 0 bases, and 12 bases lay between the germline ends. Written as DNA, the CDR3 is TGCGCCAGCAAGGCGAGTCGGATGAACACTGAAGCTTTCTTT. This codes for CASKASRMNTEAFF.

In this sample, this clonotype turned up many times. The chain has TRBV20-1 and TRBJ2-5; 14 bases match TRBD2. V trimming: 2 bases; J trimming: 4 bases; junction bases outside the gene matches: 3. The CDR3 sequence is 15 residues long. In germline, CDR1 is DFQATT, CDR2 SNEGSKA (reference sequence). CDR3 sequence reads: CSARRLAGGGETQYF. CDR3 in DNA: TGCAGTGCTAGACGACTAGCGGGAGGGGGAGAGACCCAGTACTTC.

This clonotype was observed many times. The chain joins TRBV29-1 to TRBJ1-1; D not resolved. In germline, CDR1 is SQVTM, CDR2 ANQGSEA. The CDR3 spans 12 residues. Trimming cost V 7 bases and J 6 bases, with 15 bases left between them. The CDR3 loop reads CSAGNGVSEAFF. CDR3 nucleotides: TGCAGCGCCGGGAATGGGGTTTCTGAAGCTTTCTTT.

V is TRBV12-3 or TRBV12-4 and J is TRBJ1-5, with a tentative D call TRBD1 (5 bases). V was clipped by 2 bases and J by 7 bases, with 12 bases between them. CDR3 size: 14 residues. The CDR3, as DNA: TGTGCCAGCAGTTTAATGGGGGGGGGGCAGCCCCAGCATTTT. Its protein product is CASSLMGGGQPQHF.

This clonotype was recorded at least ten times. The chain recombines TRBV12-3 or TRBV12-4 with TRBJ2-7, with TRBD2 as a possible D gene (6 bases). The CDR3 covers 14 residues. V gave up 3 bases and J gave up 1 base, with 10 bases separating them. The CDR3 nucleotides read TGTGCCAGCAGTTTGGGCGGGAAGTCCTACGAGCAGTACTTC. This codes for CASSLGGKSYEQYF.

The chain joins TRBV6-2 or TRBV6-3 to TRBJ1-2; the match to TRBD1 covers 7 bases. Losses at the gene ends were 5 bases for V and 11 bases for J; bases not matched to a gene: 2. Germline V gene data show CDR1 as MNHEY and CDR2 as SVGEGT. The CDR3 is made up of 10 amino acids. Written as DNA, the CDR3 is TGTGCCAGCAGTGACAGGGAATACACCTTC. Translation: CASSDREYTF.

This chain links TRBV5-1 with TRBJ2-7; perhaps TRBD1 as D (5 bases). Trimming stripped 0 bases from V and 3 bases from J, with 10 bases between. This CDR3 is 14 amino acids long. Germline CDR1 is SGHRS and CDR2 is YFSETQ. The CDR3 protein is CASSLEAGYYEQYF. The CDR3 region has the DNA TGCGCCAGCAGCTTGGAAGCAGGGTACTACGAGCAGTACTTC.

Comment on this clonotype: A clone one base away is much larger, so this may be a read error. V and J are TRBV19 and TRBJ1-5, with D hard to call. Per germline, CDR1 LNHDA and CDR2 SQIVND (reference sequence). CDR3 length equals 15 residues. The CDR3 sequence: CVSSIGLGRNQPQHF. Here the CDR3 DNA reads TGTGTCAGTAGTATAGGACTTGGGCGAAATCAGCCCCAGCATTTT.

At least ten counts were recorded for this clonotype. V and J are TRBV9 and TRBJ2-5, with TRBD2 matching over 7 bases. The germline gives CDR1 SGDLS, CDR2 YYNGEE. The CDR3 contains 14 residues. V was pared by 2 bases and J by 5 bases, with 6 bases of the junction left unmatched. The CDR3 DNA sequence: TGTGCCAGCAGCGTCGGGACTACGTCGGAGACCCAGTACTTC. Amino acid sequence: CASSVGTTSETQYF.

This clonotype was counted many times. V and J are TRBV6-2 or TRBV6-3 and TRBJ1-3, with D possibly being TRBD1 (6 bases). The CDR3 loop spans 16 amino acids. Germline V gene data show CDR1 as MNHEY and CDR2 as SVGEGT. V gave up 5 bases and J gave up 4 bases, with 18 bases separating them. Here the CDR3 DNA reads TGTGCCAGCAGTCCGATTACAGGGACCCGCGGAAACACCATATATTTT. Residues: CASSPITGTRGNTIYF.

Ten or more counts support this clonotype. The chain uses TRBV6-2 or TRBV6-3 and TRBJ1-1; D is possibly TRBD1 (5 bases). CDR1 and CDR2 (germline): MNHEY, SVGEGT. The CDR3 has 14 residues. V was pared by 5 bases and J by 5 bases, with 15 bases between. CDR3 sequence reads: CASSTPRGVTEAFF. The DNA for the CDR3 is TGTGCCAGCAGTACCCCACGGGGGGTGACTGAAGCTTTCTTT.

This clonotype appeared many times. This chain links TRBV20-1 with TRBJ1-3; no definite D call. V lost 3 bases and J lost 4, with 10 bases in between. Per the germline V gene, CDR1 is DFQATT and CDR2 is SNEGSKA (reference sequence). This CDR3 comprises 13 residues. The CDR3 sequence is CSARARRGNTIYF. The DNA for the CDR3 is TGCAGTGCTAGGGCCAGGCGGGGAAACACCATATATTTT.

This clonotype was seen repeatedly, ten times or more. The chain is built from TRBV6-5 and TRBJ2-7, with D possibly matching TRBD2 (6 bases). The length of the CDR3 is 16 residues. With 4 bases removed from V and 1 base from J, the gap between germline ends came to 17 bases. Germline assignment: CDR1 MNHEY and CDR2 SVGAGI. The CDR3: CASSFPAGGDSYEQYF. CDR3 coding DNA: TGTGCCAGCAGTTTCCCTGCCGGGGGTGATTCCTACGAGCAGTACTTC.

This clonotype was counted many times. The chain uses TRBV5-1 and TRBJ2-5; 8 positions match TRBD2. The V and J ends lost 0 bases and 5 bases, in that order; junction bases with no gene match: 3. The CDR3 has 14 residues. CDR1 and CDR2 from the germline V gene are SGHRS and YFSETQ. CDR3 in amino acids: CASSLVSSGETQYF. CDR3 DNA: TGCGCCAGCAGCTTGGTCTCTAGCGGGGAGACCCAGTACTTC.

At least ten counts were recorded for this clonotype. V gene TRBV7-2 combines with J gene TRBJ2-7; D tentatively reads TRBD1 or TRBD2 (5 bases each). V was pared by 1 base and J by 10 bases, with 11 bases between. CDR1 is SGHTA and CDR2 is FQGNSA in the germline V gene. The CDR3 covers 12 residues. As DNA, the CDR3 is TGTGCCAGCAGCTTAGGGGGGACCTTTCAGTACTTC. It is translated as CASSLGGTFQYF.

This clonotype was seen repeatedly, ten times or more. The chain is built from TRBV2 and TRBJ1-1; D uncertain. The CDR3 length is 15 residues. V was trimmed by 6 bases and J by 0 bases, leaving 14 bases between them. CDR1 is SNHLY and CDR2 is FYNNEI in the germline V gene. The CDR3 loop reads CASSARPRLNTEAFF. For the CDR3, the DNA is TGTGCCAGCAGCGCACGCCCCAGACTGAACACTGAAGCTTTCTTT.

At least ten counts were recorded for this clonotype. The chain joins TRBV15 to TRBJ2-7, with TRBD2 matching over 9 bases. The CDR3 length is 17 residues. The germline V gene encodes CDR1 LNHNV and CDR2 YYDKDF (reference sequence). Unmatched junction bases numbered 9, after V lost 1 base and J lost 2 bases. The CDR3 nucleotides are TGTGCCACCAGCAGAGTAAGGGCGCGGGAGGGCCCCTACGAGCAGTACTTC. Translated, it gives CATSRVRAREGPYEQYF.

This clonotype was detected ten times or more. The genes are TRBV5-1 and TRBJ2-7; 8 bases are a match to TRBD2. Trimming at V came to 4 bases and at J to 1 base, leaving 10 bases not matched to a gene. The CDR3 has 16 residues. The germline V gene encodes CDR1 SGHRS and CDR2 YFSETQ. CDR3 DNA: TGCGCCAGCAGCGCGAGCGTCGGGACTAGGTCCTACGAGCAGTACTTC. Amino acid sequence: CASSASVGTRSYEQYF.

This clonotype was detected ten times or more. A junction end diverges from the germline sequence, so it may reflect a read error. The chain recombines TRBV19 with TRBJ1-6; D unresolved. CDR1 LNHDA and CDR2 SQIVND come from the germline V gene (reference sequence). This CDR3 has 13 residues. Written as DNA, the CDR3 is TGTGCCAGTAGTATCTCCTCTAATTCACCCCTCCACTTT. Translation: CASSISSNSPLHF.